This TCR beta chain was obtained from a study of blood T cell repertoires in COVID-19 (dated by TCRdb to 2019 to 2021). About the full investigation: Collaborator samples came from the United States, Italy and Spain and covered acute and convalescent phases of COVID-19. The prospective study material was composed of cDNA or gDNA derived from T cells, B-cell-depleted T cells, or PBMCs. Subjects who had been exposed to COVID-19, were actively infected with it, or had recovered from it provided the deeply sampled blood TCRbeta repertoires that made up the dataset. The repertoires were made available in a free public database intended to serve as a resource for research on the immune response to SARS-CoV-2. The samples were drawn from the first 160 participants of the ongoing ImmuneRACE study and from about 1,200 subjects provided by 6 global collaborators. A de-identified subject ID, COVID-19 status, age in years and sex were almost always included in the sample metadata. Where available, HLA class I and class II types were taken from metadata supplied by the sample provider and were not determined by assay-based typing. Overall study outcomes, separate from this receptor: The quantity of clinical and demographic metadata differed by source and by participant and was supplied without curation.

The table lists this clone with a count of one. The clone's antigen remains unknown. Nothing much larger sits one base from this clone, and base qualities are not available. A second Seattle source provided samples from volunteer blood donors who had recovered from COVID-19. Each collaborating institution followed its own protocols to collect whole blood in K2EDTA tubes. For TCRbeta analysis, collaborators shipped samples as frozen whole blood, isolated PBMCs, or DNA extracted from either of those sample types. The junction shows trimming of 0 bases on V and 5 bases on J, plus 12 bases between the germline ends. The CDR3 runs 14 residues from the cysteine to the phenylalanine. CDR3 DNA only is kept here, 42 bases in frame from base 1. The germline V gene gives CDR1 as SGHRS and CDR2 as YFSETQ. TCRbeta CDR3 regions were amplified from genomic DNA using the immunoSEQ Assay, a bias-controlled multiplex PCR. In the authors' own workflow: The number of nucleated cells in each sample was estimated from the amplification of reference gene primers within the assay. Sequence reads were collapsed and filtered to measure the absolute abundance of every unique TCRbeta CDR3 rearrangement. For each sample, productive Simpson clonality was calculated as the square root of Simpson's diversity index across productive rearrangements. TCRdb took this table from immuneACCESS and kept in-frame rearrangements with V and J called. Such tables lack part of the clones; where checked against another copy, unresolved V genes explain under half of the gap, and the rest is unexplained. That table is the source of V, J and clone size, and D and trimming were worked out from the DNA. For this sample the table gives roughly 200,000 clones, of which around 87% were detected only once. The ten top clones hold approximately 6.2% of the sample.

Sequencing input: peripheral blood. This sequence uses TRBV5-1 and TRBJ2-7; D gene: possibly TRBD2, on 6 matching bases. The sequence was obtained from a man between 60 and 70 years old who had recovered from COVID-19. The bases read TGCGCCAGCAGCTTGGTCGGGGGTACAAACGAGCAGTACTTC. Its protein product is CASSLVGGTNEQYF.